This T cell receptor beta chain was retrieved from a study of somatic mutations in cytotoxic T cells in rheumatoid arthritis. In the authors' workflow: Published virus-specific TCRB sequences were rarely matched by patient CD8+ clones larger than 1%. Produced via immunoSEQ multiplex PCR; TCRdb's table is partial and in-frame only. The V and J calls and clone size come from that table; D and trimming were worked out from the DNA. Of 25,000 to 35,000 clones detected, approximately 86% appear once; the ten largest clones hold 7.5% to 9.5%. Study-level points and caveats: Measurement of CD8+ T-cell clonality revealed no significant difference between rheumatoid arthritis patients and age-matched healthy controls.

As to this clone: Its antigen is as yet unknown.

V lost 3 bases and J 3 bases, leaving 19 bases between the germline ends. The germline V gene encodes CDR1 SGHRS and CDR2 YFSETQ. The CDR3 has 16 residues. Both CD4+ and CD8+ cells were separated through positive magnetic bead selection, and their purity was verified using flow cytometry. The clonotype was recovered from an adult with rheumatoid arthritis. The material sequenced was CD8+ T cells sorted from blood. V usage is TRBV5-1 and J usage is TRBJ2-7; a weak D match, TRBD2 (7 bases). CDR3 sequence (DNA): TGCGCCAGCAGCTCCGGGGGAGGGGGATCAGACTACGAGCAGTACTTC. It encodes CASSSGGGGSDYEQYF.